This T cell receptor (beta chain) came from a study of blood T cell repertoires in COVID-19. The wider study: T cells, B-cell-depleted T cells, or PBMCs supplied cDNA or gDNA.

This CDR3 region has 15 residues. Germline lookup yields CDR1 SGHDT and CDR2 YYEEEE. V trimming: 3 bases; J trimming: 10 bases; junction bases outside the gene matches: 10. TCRdb keeps only in-frame clones here, not all; method: immunoSEQ multiplex PCR. The sample lists about 670,000 clones, approximately 90% occurring once. The source material was peripheral blood. V gene TRBV5-6 combines with J gene TRBJ1-6; 7 positions agree with TRBD1. This sequence was found in a woman younger than 30 with acute or convalescent COVID-19. The CDR3 DNA sequence: TGTGCCAGCAGCTCCCCTCGACAGGGTCGATCACCCCTCCACTTT. Its translation is CASSSPRQGRSPLHF.